These T cell receptor beta chains were read from a single sample in a study of memory CD4+ T cells and cytomegalovirus serostatus. The data were produced by immunoSEQ multiplex PCR, yet TCRdb's version contains in-frame clones alone and is incomplete. The sample lists about 61,000 clones; less than 85% were seen once. The sample was memory CD4+ T cells from blood. The receptors come from an adult in good health and CMV-seronegative. Some clones in this sample may be carry-over from other donors' samples. Both conserved end residues are part of each CDR3. The D gene is left open where the match is weak. A clone size is listed for some rows: how often the clone was seen (once, few, many), or a class if it is expanded.

clone size,J gene,D gene,V gene,CDR3 DNA,CDR3 protein
once,TRBJ2-7,TRBD2,TRBV11-2,TGTGCCAGCAGGCGGACTAGCGGGAGGGCCTACGAGCAGTACTTC,CASRRTSGRAYEQYF
NA,TRBJ2-1,TRBD2,TRBV5-4,TGTGCCAGCAGCTTGTCGGCGGGGGGGCTTTACAATGAGCAGTTCTTC,CASSLSAGGLYNEQFF
NA,TRBJ2-3,NA,TRBV18,TGTGCCAGCTCACCGTGGACAGACTCCCGCACAGATACGCAGTATTTT,CASSPWTDSRTDTQYF
NA,TRBJ2-7,NA,TRBV7-9,TGTGCCAGCAGCTTAGAGTTAGGTTTAGGGGGAAGCTACGAGCAGTACTTC,CASSLELGLGGSYEQYF
few,TRBJ1-1,NA,TRBV7-9,TGTGCCAGCAGCTTACAGATGAACACTGAAGCTTTCTTT,CASSLQMNTEAFF
NA,TRBJ2-5,NA,TRBV7-2,TGTGCCAGCAGCTTAGACCTGAGGACAGAGACCCAGTACTTC,CASSLDLRTETQYF
NA,TRBJ1-2,TRBD1,TRBV30,TGTGCCTGGAGCGTAGGACAGGGCCGTTTCTATGGCTACACCTTC,CAWSVGQGRFYGYTF
NA,TRBJ1-6,NA,TRBV2,TGTGCCAGCAGTGCTGGACAGAATAATTCACCCCTCCACTTT,CASSAGQNNSPLHF
NA,TRBJ1-1,NA,TRBV7-9,TGTGCCAGCAGCCACAAGCTTAGGATTGCAGTGAACACTGAAGCTTTCTTT,CASSHKLRIAVNTEAFF
NA,TRBJ1-5,NA,TRBV19,TGTGCCAGTAGTATACCAGGGCTCTTCAATCAGCCCCAGCATTTT,CASSIPGLFNQPQHF